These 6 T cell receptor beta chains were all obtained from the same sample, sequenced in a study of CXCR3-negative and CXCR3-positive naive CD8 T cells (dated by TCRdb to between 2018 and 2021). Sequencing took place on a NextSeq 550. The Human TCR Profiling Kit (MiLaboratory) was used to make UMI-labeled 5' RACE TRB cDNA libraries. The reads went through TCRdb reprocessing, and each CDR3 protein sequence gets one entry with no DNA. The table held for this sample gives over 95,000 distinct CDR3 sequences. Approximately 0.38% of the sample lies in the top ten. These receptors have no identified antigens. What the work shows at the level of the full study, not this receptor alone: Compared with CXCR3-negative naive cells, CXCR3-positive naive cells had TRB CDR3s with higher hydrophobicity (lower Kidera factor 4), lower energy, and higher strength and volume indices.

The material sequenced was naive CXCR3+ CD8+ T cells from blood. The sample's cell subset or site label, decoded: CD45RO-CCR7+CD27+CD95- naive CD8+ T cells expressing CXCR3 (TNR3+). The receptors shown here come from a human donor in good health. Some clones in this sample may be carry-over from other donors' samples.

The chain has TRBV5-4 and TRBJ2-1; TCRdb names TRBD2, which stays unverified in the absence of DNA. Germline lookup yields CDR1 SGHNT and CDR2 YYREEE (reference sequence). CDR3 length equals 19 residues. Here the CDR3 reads CASSLRGLAGETPYNEQFF.

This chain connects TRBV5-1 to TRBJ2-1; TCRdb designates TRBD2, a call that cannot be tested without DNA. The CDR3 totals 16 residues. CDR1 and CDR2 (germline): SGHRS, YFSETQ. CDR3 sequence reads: CPSSLGLAGGYNEQFF.

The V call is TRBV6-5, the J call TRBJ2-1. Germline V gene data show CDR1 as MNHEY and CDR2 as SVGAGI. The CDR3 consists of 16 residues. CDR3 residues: CASSYSWSYSYNEQFF.

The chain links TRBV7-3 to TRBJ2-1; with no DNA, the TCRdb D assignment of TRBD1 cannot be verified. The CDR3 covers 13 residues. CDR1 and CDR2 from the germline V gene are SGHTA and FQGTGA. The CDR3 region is CASSLDKYNEQFF.

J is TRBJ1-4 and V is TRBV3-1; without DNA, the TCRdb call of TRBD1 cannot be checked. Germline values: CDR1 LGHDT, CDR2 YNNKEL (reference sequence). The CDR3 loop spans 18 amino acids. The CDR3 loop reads CASSQVRARTATNEKLFF.

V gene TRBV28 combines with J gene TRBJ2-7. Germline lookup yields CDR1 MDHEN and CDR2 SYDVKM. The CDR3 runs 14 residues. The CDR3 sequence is CASSTDRISYEQYF.